These 32 T cell receptor beta chains were all obtained from the same sample, sequenced in a study of T cell responses to AZD1222 COVID-19 vaccine. The method was immunoSEQ multiplex PCR; TCRdb's version includes in-frame clones alone and lacks a portion of them. The table includes 150,000 to 200,000 clones, 70% to 90% detected once. Specimen: peripheral blood, collected 28 days after the second AZD1222 dose. The source of these receptors is an adult who received the AZD1222 COVID-19 vaccine.

The genes are TRBV5-1 and TRBJ1-3, with D uncertain. Trimming cost V 2 bases and J 8 bases, with 8 bases left between them. The CDR3 has 12 residues. Germline-derived CDR1 and CDR2 are SGHRS and YFSETQ. The CDR3 loop is CASSLNGDTIYF. The CDR3 DNA is TGCGCCAGCAGCTTAAATGGGGACACCATATATTTT.

Regarding this clone: Additional DNA sequences in this sample encode the identical CDR3. The rearrangement links TRBV5-1 to TRBJ2-3; D remains unclear. Per germline, CDR1 SGHRS and CDR2 YFSETQ. V lost 0 bases and J 3 bases, leaving 8 bases between the germline ends. The CDR3 length is 14 residues. CDR3 DNA: TGCGCCAGCAGCTTGGCCGCTGGAACAGATACGCAGTATTTT. The encoded protein is CASSLAAGTDTQYF.

The V and J genes are TRBV6-1 and TRBJ2-7; 7 nucleotides agree with TRBD1. The CDR3 is 18 amino acids. J lost 3 bases, V lost 2 bases, and 16 bases had no gene match. The germline CDR1 and CDR2 sequences are MNHNS and SASEGT. The CDR3 nucleotides are TGTGCCAGCAGTGAACGCCCGTATTACAGGGGTGGAGACTACGAGCAGTACTTC. Translating it yields CASSERPYYRGGDYEQYF.

This clone has only one observation. The chain joins TRBV7-8 to TRBJ2-1; TRBD2 agrees at 10 bases. The trim removed 5 bases at V and 7 bases at J, leaving 8 bases unmatched. Germline values: CDR1 SGHVS, CDR2 FQNEAQ. The CDR3 is 15 residues long. Here the CDR3 DNA reads TGTGCCAGCAGCGCAAGCGGGGGGGCGTATAATGAGCAGTTCTTC. Residues: CASSASGGAYNEQFF.

This chain links TRBV11-2 with TRBJ2-7, with D perhaps assigned TRBD1 or TRBD2 (5 bases each). V was clipped by 4 bases and J by 12 bases, with 16 bases between them. Germline values: CDR1 SGHAT, CDR2 FQNNGV. The CDR3 sequence is 12 residues long. DNA of the CDR3: TGTGCCAGCAGCTCGACGGGACCTTGGGCGTACTTC. Its translation is CASSSTGPWAYF.

The chain combines TRBV6-2 or TRBV6-3 with TRBJ2-1; 9 bases map to TRBD1. V lost 2 bases, J lost 8 bases, and 10 bases stayed unmatched. Germline V gives CDR1 MNHEY, CDR2 SVGEGT. CDR3 size: 16 residues. CDR3 nucleotides: TGTGCCAGCAGTTACGAGGACAGGGGATACAAGGATGAGCAGTTCTTC. It is translated as CASSYEDRGYKDEQFF.

J is TRBJ1-1 and V is TRBV3-1 (or the pseudogene TRBV3-2); 7 bases match TRBD1. This CDR3 has 14 amino acids. CDR1 LGHDT and CDR2 YNNKEL come from the germline V gene (reference sequence). V gave up 5 bases and J gave up 4 bases; unmatched junction bases: 7. CDR3 DNA: TGTGCCAGCAGCGCTCGGACAGGACGCACTGAAGCTTTCTTT. Translated, it gives CASSARTGRTEAFF.

The chain couples TRBV10-3 to TRBJ2-7, with 10 bases fitting TRBD1. The CDR3 runs to 13 residues. V lost 6 bases, J lost 2 bases, and 1 base stayed unmatched. CDR1 and CDR2 (germline): ENHRY, SYGVKD. The CDR3 loop is CAIRTGGAYEQYF. The CDR3 DNA reads TGTGCCATCAGGACAGGGGGCGCCTACGAGCAGTACTTC.

The gene calls are TRBV7-8 and TRBJ1-5, with 9 bases that match TRBD1. The CDR3 is 15 amino acids. V lost 5 bases, J lost 7 bases, and 9 bases stayed unmatched. Germline V lookup: CDR1 SGHVS, CDR2 FQNEAQ. This CDR3 reads CASSDIRDRDQPQHF. CDR3 nucleotides: TGTGCCAGCAGCGACATCCGGGACAGGGACCAGCCCCAGCATTTT.

The chain couples TRBV7-9 to TRBJ2-2; no definite D call. V dropped 5 bases and J dropped 0 bases, with 16 bases sitting between them. The CDR3 is made up of 17 amino acids. Germline-derived CDR1 and CDR2 are SEHNR and FQNEAQ (reference sequence). DNA of the CDR3: TGTGCCAGCAGCATCGGACCACCGTCTGCGAACACCGGGGAGCTGTTTTTT. Translated: CASSIGPPSANTGELFF. The full variable domain, its missing parts supplied by reference TRBV7-9 and TRBJ2-2, is DTGVSQNPRHKITKRGQNVTFRCDPISEHNRLYWYRQTLGQGPEFLTYFQNEAQLEKSRLLSDRFSAERPKGSFSTLEIQRTEQGDSAMYLCASSIGPPSANTGELFFGEGSRLTVL.

This clone was seen a few times. The chain combines TRBV10-3 with TRBJ1-6, with 8 nucleotides matching TRBD1. CDR3 length: 14 residues. The germline CDR1 and CDR2 sequences are ENHRY and SYGVKD. J lost 6 bases, V lost 5 bases, and 3 bases had no gene match. The CDR3 loop is CAISIDRGNSPLHF. In DNA form, the CDR3 reads TGTGCCATCAGTATAGACAGGGGTAATTCACCCCTCCACTTT.

This chain links TRBV5-4 with TRBJ2-3; 7 bases are a match to TRBD1. V shed 6 bases and J 2 bases; nucleotides not matched to a gene: 6. Germline V CDR1 and CDR2: SGHNT, YYREEE (reference sequence). This CDR3 is 14 amino acids long. In nucleotides, the CDR3 is TGTGCCAGCATACAACAGGGGACCACAGATACGCAGTATTTT. Translation gives CASIQQGTTDTQYF.

The rearrangement joins TRBV7-6 to TRBJ2-7; 9 bases match TRBD2. After removal of 1 base from V and 8 bases from J, the junction contained 15 bases not matched to a gene. Per the germline V gene, CDR1 is SGHVS and CDR2 is FNYEAQ. The CDR3 has 17 residues. The CDR3 is CASSLGLRGAGTSKQYF. The DNA of the CDR3 is TGTGCCAGCAGCTTAGGCCTTAGGGGGGCCGGGACTAGCAAGCAGTACTTC.

The V and J genes are TRBV7-9 and TRBJ1-2, with D hard to call. Deletions cut 0 bases from V and 4 bases from J, with 12 bases between. The CDR3 totals 15 residues. Germline loops: CDR1 SEHNR, CDR2 FQNEAQ (reference sequence). The CDR3 loop reads CASSLAATSFYGYTF. For the CDR3, the DNA is TGTGCCAGCAGCTTAGCGGCGACCAGCTTCTATGGCTACACCTTC.

The chain recombines TRBV18 with TRBJ1-2, with 8 bases that match TRBD1. The trim removed 3 bases at V and 8 bases at J, leaving 11 bases unmatched. This CDR3 spans 15 amino acids. Per the germline V gene, CDR1 is KGHSH and CDR2 is LQKENI. In DNA, the CDR3 is TGTGCCAGCTCACCGACAGACAGGGGTTCACGGGGCTACACCTTC. This gives the protein CASSPTDRGSRGYTF.

The chain carries TRBV7-2 and TRBJ1-2; D unclear. Trimming cost V 1 base and J 4 bases, with 16 bases left between them. Germline lookup yields CDR1 SGHTA and CDR2 FQGNSA. The CDR3 contains 16 residues. Here the CDR3 reads CASSLDRAGFSYGYTF. CDR3 nucleotide sequence: TGTGCCAGCAGCTTAGACCGTGCAGGTTTTTCCTATGGCTACACCTTC.

CDR3 sequence reads: CAWSHGETQYF. CDR3 DNA sequence: TGTGCCTGGAGTCACGGGGAGACCCAGTACTTC. The chain combines TRBV30 with TRBJ2-5; D remains ambiguous. The germline V and J ends were trimmed by 2 bases and 5 bases, with 6 bases remaining between them. Germline assignment: CDR1 GTSNPN and CDR2 SVGIG (reference sequence). This CDR3 is 11 amino acids long.

V usage is TRBV7-2 and J usage is TRBJ1-1, with D maybe TRBD1 (5 bases). The CDR3 consists of 15 residues. Germline V CDR1 and CDR2: SGHTA, FQGNSA. Deletions cut 5 bases from V and 0 bases from J, with 13 bases between. The chain's CDR3 is CASSLNGALNTEAFF. The CDR3 DNA is TGTGCCAGCAGCCTAAACGGGGCTTTGAACACTGAAGCTTTCTTT.

The chain employs TRBV21-1 and TRBJ1-5. TRBV21-1 is shown as a pseudogene. CDR3 length: 19 amino acids. CDR3 DNA sequence: TGTGCCAGCAGCGCCCGAAACAAGAGACGGATTATGGGGTCTCAGCCCCAGCATTTT. It encodes CASSARNKRRIMGSQPQHF.

This sequence joins TRBV5-1 and TRBJ2-5, with TRBD2 matching over 15 bases. The CDR3 loop spans 16 amino acids. Losses at the gene ends were 0 bases for V and 5 bases for J; bases not matched to a gene: 2. Germline V gives CDR1 SGHRS, CDR2 YFSETQ. CDR3 residues: CASSLVGTSGGETQYF. The CDR3 DNA follows: TGCGCCAGCAGCTTGGTCGGGACTAGCGGGGGGGAGACCCAGTACTTC.

This clone was recorded only once. V and J are TRBV7-8 and TRBJ2-1; 13 nucleotides align to TRBD2. Germline CDR1 and CDR2: SGHVS and FQNEAQ. The CDR3 runs to 15 residues. V trimming: 5 bases; J trimming: 4 bases; junction bases outside the gene matches: 2. CDR3: CASSLTSGGYNEQFF. The CDR3 DNA reads as TGTGCCAGCAGCCTGACTAGCGGGGGGTACAATGAGCAGTTCTTC. The whole variable domain, remainder taken from reference TRBV7-8 and TRBJ2-1, is GAGVSQSPRYKVAKRGQDVALRCDPISGHVSLFWYQQALGQGPEFLTYFQNEAQLDKSGLPSDRFFAERPEGSVSTLKIQRTQQEDSAVYLCASSLTSGGYNEQFFGPGTRLTVL.

With respect to this clone: One junction end does not reproduce the germline sequence, and a read error may be involved. The CDR3 loop is CASSPRTGEETQYF. DNA for the CDR3: TGTGCTAGCAGCCCCCGGACAGGGGAAGAGACCCAGTACTTC. The chain is built from TRBV7-7 and TRBJ2-5, with 9 bases matching TRBD1. In germline, CDR1 is SSHAT, CDR2 FNYEAQ (reference sequence). The CDR3 consists of 14 residues.

The V gene is TRBV5-1, the J gene TRBJ2-7, with 7 bases aligning to TRBD1. Germline trimming cut 4 bases from V and 0 bases from J; bases unmatched to any gene: 10. This CDR3 region has 16 residues. Per the germline V gene, CDR1 is SGHRS and CDR2 is YFSETQ. CDR3 DNA: TGCGCCAGCAGCATGCCGGGACAGACGAGCTCCTACGAGCAGTACTTC. Its protein product is CASSMPGQTSSYEQYF.

CDR3: CASGLGTAQHQQFF. The DNA of the CDR3 is TGTGCTAGTGGTTTGGGGACGGCCCAGCATCAGCAGTTCTTC. The V gene is TRBV12-5, the J gene TRBJ2-1; D not resolved. Germline-derived CDR1 and CDR2 are LGHNT and FRNRAP. V lost 1 base, J lost 11 bases, and 15 bases lay in between. The CDR3 runs to 14 residues.

The chain couples TRBV27 to TRBJ2-2; 8 nucleotides align to TRBD2. The ends lost 6 bases at V and 0 bases at J; junction bases unmatched: 6. Germline V gene data show CDR1 as MNHEY and CDR2 as SMNVEV (reference sequence). CDR3 length: 16 residues. This chain's CDR3 is CASRKNGGANTGELFF. CDR3 nucleotide sequence: TGTGCCAGCAGGAAGAACGGGGGGGCGAACACCGGGGAGCTGTTTTTT.

This rearrangement joins TRBV18 to TRBJ1-5; a possible D gene is TRBD1 (6 bases). CDR3 length equals 16 residues. V was cut by 6 bases and J by 3 bases, with 18 bases left in between. From germline, CDR1 is KGHSH and CDR2 LQKENI. The CDR3 spells CASSLGLGGINQPQHF. CDR3 sequence (DNA): TGTGCCAGCTCCCTCGGGTTGGGGGGCATCAATCAGCCCCAGCATTTT. The full variable domain, completed using reference TRBV18 and TRBJ1-5, is NAGVMQNPRHLVRRRGQEARLRCSPMKGHSHVYWYRQLPEEGLKFMVYLQKENIIDESGMPKERFSAEFPKEGPSILRIQQVVRGDSAAYFCASSLGLGGINQPQHFGDGTRLSIL.

The chain links TRBV5-4 to TRBJ2-2, with D perhaps assigned TRBD1 or TRBD2 (6 bases each). The ends were cut back, 4 bases at V and 0 bases at J, with 13 bases in the middle. This CDR3 has 16 residues. Germline V lookup: CDR1 SGHNT, CDR2 YYREEE (reference sequence). CDR3 in DNA: TGTGCCAGCAGCCCGGGGGCCATCGCGAACACCGGGGAGCTGTTTTTT. It codes for CASSPGAIANTGELFF.

This rearrangement joins TRBV5-1 to TRBJ2-7, with D uncertain. V lost 4 bases to trimming and J lost 3 bases, with 5 bases between them. This CDR3 has 11 residues. Per the germline V gene, CDR1 is SGHRS and CDR2 is YFSETQ. CDR3 in amino acids: CASSANYEQYF. CDR3 nucleotide sequence: TGCGCCAGCAGCGCCAACTACGAGCAGTACTTC.

This chain uses TRBV6-1 with TRBJ2-5; no clear D gene. In germline, CDR1 is MNHNS, CDR2 SASEGT. Trimming shortened V by 1 base and J by 7 bases, and 13 bases separated the two germline ends. This CDR3 spans 14 amino acids. The CDR3 is CASSEVDPPGTQYF. CDR3 bases: TGTGCCAGCAGTGAAGTCGACCCCCCGGGGACCCAGTACTTC.

The chain recombines TRBV7-8 with TRBJ1-4; 7 bases are a match to TRBD1. The J segment lost 8 bases and the V segment lost 4 bases, leaving 10 bases of the junction unmatched. The CDR3 runs 15 residues. Per germline, CDR1 SGHVS and CDR2 FQNEAQ. The CDR3 loop is CASSSIDRVGEKLFF. DNA of the CDR3: TGTGCCAGCAGCTCAATCGACAGGGTGGGCGAAAAACTGTTTTTT.

The chain links TRBV19 to TRBJ2-1, with D hard to call. Trimming took off 3 bases at V and 0 bases at J, with 9 bases between the two ends. Per germline, CDR1 LNHDA and CDR2 SQIVND (reference sequence). The CDR3 totals 15 residues. The CDR3 here is CASSIRSLSYNEQFF. CDR3 DNA sequence: TGTGCCAGTAGTATTCGGAGCCTCTCCTACAATGAGCAGTTCTTC.

The rearrangement joins TRBV5-8 to TRBJ1-1; 9 bases align to TRBD1. Trimming cost V 4 bases and J 3 bases; bases outside gene matches: 7. The CDR3 is made up of 15 amino acids. In germline, CDR1 is SGHTS, CDR2 YDEGEE. CDR3 in DNA: TGTGCCAGCAGCCTCGGGACAGGGACGGACACTGAAGCTTTCTTT. Protein sequence: CASSLGTGTDTEAFF.